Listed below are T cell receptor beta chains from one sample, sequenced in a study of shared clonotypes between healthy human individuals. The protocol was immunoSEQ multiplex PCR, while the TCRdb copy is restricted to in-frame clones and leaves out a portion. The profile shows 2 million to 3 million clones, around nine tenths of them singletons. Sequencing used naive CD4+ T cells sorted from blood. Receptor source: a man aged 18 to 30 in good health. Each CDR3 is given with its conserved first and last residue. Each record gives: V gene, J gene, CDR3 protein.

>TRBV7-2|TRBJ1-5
CASSFHGGQPQHF
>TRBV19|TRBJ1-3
CASTLVGHSGNTIYF
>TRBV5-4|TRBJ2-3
CASSSSGTFTDTQYF
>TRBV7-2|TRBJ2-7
CASSLEDRGRNEQYF
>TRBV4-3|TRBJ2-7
CASSQDGGRPYEQYF
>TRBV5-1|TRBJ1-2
CASSLGDGYTNYGYTF
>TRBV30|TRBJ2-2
CAWREAVANTGELFF
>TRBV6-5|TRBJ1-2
CASSYSRVGYGYTF
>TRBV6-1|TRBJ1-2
CASKDEAYYGYTF
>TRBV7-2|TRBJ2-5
CASSSRTSGVGETQYF
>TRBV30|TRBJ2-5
CAWSRGARAKNQETQYF
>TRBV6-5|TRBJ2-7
CASSRKQGYEQYF
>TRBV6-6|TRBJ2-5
CASSYFPQETQYF
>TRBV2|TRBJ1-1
CASRLTVTNTEAFF
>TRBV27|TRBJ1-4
CASSLGQGKEKLFF
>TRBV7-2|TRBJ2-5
CASSPGGSETQYF
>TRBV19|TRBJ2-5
CASSIRDRGFETQYF
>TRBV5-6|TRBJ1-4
CASSLGVNDRLFF
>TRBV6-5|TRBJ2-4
CASSTSLQGIQYF
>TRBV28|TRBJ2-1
CASSLSGYNEQFF
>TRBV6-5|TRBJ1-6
CASSTGPSSPLHF
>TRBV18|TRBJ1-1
CASLTGTGGWNTEAFF
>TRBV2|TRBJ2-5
CASSIPLGTQYF
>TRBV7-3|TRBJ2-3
CASSPQGTGGADTQYF
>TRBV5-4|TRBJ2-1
CASSLPGAGNEQFF
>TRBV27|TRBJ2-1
CASSSTGPGLDEQFF
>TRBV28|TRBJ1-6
CASSPGFYSPLHF
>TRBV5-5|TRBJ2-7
CASSSKGRRLSLEEQYF
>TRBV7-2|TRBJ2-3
CASSLARVGSSGSDTQYF
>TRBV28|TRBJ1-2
CASSLFRANYGYTF
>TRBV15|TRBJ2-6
CATRGQAGLSGANVLTF
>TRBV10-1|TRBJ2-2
CASSSPGSGELFF
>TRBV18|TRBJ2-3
CASSPSGTDTQYF
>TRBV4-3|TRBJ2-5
CASSQGAGTGGETQYF
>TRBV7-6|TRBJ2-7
CASSSRGDQPYEQYF
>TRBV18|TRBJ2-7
CASSSGLAGGEQYF
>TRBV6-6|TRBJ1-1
CASSYSSGTAFF
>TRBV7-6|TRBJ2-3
CASSLRSGSGGARDTQYF